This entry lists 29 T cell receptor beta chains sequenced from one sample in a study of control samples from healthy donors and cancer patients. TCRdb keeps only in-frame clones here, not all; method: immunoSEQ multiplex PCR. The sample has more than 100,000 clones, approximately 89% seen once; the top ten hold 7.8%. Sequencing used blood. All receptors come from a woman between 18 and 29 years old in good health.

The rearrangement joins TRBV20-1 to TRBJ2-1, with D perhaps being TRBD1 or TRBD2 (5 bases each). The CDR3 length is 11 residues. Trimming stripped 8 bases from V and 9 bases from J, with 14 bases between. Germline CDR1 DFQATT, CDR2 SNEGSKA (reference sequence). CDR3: CSTGTDGEQFF. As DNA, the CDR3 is TGCAGTACCGGGACCGACGGTGAGCAGTTCTTC.

This chain's CDR3 is CAWSVESYEQYF. In DNA form, the CDR3 reads TGTGCCTGGAGTGTAGAGTCCTACGAGCAGTACTTC. J is TRBJ2-7 and V is TRBV30; D unclear. The CDR3 is 12 amino acids. Germline loops: CDR1 GTSNPN, CDR2 SVGIG (reference sequence). V was clipped by 0 bases and J by 1 base, with 4 bases between them.

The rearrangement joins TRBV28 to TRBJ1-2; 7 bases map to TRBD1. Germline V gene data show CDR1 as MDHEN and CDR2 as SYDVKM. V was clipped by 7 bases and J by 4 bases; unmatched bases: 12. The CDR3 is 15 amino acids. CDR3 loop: CASIATGISGYGYTF. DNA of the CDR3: TGTGCCAGCATTGCGACAGGGATCTCGGGCTATGGCTACACCTTC.

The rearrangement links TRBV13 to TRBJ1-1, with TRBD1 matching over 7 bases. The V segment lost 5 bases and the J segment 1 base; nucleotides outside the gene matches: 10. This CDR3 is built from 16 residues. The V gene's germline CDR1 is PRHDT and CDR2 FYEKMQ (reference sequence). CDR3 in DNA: TGTGCCAGCAGCGTCCTCGCAGGGGGAAGGAACACTGAAGCTTTCTTT. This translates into CASSVLAGGRNTEAFF. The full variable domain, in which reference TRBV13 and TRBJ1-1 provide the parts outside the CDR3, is AAGVIQSPRHLIKEKRETATLKCYPIPRHDTVYWYQQGPGQDPQFLISFYEKMQSDKGSIPDRFSAQQFSDYHSELNMSSLELGDSALYFCASSVLAGGRNTEAFFGQGTRLTVV.

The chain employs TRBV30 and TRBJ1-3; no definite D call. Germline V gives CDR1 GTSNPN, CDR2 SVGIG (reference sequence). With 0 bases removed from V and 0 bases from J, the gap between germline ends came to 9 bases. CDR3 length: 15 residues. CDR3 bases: TGTGCCTGGAGTGTACAGCGGAGCTCTGGAAACACCATATATTTT. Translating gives CAWSVQRSSGNTIYF. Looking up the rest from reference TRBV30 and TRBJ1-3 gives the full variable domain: SQTIHQWPATLVQPVGSPLSLECTVEGTSNPNLYWYRQAAGRGLQLLFYSVGIGQISSEVPQNLSASRPQDRQFILSSKKLLLSDSGFYLCAWSVQRSSGNTIYFGEGSWLTVV.

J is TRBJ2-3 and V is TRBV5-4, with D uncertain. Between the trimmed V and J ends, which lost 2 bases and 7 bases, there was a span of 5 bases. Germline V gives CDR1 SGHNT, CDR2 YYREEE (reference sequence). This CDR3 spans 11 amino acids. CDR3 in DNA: TGTGCCAGCAGCTTCGGAAATACGCAGTATTTT. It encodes CASSFGNTQYF.

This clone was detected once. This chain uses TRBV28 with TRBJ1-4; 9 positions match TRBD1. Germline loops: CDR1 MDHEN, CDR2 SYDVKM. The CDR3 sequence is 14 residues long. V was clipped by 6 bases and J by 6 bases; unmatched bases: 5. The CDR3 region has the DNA TGTGCCAGCAGCCAAGGGGACAGGGATGAAAAACTGTTTTTT. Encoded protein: CASSQGDRDEKLFF.

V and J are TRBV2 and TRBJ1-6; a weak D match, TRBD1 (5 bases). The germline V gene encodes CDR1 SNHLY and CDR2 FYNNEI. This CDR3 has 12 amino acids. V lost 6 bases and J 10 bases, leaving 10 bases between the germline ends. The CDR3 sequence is CASSGRQSPLHF. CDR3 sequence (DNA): TGTGCCAGCAGCGGCCGACAGTCACCCCTCCACTTT.

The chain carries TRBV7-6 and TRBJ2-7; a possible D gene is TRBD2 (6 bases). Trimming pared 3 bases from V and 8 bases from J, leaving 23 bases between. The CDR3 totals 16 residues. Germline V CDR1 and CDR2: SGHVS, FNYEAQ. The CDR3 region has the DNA TGTGCCAGCAGCTTGGGGCAGCCTGGCCTGACTAGTCAGCAGTACTTC. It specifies CASSLGQPGLTSQQYF.

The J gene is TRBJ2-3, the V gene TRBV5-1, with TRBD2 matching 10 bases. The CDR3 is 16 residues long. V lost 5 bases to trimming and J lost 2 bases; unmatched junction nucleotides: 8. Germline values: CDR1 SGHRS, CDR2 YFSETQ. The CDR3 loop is CASSQELAGYTDTQYF. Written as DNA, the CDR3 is TGCGCCAGCAGTCAGGAACTAGCGGGGTACACAGATACGCAGTATTTT.

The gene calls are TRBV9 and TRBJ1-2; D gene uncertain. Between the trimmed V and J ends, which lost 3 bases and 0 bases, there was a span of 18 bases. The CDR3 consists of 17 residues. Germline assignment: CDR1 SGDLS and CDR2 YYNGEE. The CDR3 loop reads CASSGFSSVVANYGYTF. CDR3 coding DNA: TGTGCCAGCAGCGGCTTCTCGTCTGTCGTAGCTAACTATGGCTACACCTTC.

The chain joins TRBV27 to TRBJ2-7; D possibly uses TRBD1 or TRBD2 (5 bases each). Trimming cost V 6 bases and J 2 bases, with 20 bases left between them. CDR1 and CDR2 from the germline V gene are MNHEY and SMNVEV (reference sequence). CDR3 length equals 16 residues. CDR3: CASRLGTTLGTYEQYF. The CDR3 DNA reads TGTGCCAGCAGACTGGGGACCACCTTGGGTACCTACGAGCAGTACTTC.

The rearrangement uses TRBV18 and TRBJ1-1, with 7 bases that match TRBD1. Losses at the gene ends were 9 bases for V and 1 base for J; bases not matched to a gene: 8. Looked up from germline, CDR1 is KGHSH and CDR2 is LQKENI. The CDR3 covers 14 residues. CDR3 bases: TGTGCCAGTTCAAGGGGGCTTGGGAACACTGAAGCTTTCTTT. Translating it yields CASSRGLGNTEAFF.

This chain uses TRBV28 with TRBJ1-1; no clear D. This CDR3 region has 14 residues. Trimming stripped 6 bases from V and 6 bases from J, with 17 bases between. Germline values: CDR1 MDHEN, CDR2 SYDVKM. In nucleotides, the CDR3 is TGTGCCAGCAGCACCTCAGACACGGCCGCTGAAGCTTTCTTT. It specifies CASSTSDTAAEAFF.

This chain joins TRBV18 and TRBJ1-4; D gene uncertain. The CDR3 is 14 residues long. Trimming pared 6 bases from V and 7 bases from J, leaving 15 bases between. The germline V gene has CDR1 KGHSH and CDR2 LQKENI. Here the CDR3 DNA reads TGTGCCAGCTCGTTGTTGGCCCGGAGTGAAAAACTGTTTTTT. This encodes CASSLLARSEKLFF.

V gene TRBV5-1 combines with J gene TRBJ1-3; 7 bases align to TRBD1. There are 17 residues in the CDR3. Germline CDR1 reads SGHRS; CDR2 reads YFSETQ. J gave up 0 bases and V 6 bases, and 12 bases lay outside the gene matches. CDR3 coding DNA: TGCGCCAGCACCCGTCTGGGACAGAGCTGCTCTGGAAACACCATATATTTT. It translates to CASTRLGQSCSGNTIYF.

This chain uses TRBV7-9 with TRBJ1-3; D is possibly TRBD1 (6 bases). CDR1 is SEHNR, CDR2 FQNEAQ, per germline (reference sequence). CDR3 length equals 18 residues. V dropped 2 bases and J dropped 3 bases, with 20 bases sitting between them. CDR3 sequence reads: CASSLPGGEDSIGNTIYF. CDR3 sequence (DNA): TGTGCCAGCAGCTTACCGGGGGGAGAGGACAGTATTGGAAACACCATATATTTT.

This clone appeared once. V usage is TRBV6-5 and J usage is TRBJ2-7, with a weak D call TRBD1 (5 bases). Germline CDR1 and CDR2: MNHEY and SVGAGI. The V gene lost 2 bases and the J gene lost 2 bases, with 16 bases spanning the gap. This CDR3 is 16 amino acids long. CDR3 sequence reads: CASSYRPPGLTYEQYF. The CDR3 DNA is TGTGCCAGCAGTTACCGTCCCCCAGGGCTAACCTACGAGCAGTACTTC.

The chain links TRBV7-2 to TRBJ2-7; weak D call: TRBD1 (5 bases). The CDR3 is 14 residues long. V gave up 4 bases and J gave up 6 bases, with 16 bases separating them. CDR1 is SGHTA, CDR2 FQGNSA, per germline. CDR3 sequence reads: CASSSQRGRPEQYF. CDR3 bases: TGTGCCAGCAGCTCCCAAAGGGGTCGGCCCGAGCAGTACTTC.

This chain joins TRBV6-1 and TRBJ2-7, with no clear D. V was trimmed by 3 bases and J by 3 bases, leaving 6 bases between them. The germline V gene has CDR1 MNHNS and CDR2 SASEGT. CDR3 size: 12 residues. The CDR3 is CASSERYYEQYF. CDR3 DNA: TGTGCCAGCAGTGAGCGTTACTACGAGCAGTACTTC.

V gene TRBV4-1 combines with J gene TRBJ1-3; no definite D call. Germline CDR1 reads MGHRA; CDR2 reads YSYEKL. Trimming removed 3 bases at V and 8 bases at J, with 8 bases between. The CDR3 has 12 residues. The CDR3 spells CASSHTVDTIYF. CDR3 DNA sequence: TGCGCCAGCAGCCACACTGTCGACACCATATATTTT.

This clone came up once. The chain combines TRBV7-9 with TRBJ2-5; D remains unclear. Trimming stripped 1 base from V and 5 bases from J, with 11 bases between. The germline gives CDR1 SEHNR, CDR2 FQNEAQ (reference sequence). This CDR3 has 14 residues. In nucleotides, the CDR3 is TGTGCCAGCAGCTTAGGAGGCGTCCGGGAGACCCAGTACTTC. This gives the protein CASSLGGVRETQYF. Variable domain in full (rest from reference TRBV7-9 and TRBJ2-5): DTGVSQNPRHKITKRGQNVTFRCDPISEHNRLYWYRQTLGQGPEFLTYFQNEAQLEKSRLLSDRFSAERPKGSFSTLEIQRTEQGDSAMYLCASSLGGVRETQYFGPGTRLLVL.

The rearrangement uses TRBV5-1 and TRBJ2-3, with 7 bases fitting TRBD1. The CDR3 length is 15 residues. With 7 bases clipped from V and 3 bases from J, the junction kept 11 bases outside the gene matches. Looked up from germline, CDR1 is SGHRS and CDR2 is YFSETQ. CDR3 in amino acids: CASRAGTVVTDTQYF. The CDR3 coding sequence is TGCGCCAGCCGCGCCGGGACAGTCGTTACAGATACGCAGTATTTT.

The CDR3: CASSSTGAEYF. The CDR3, as DNA: TGTGCCAGCAGCAGTACAGGGGCCGAGTACTTC. The chain links TRBV3-1 (or the pseudogene TRBV3-2) to TRBJ2-5; TRBD1 aligns across 7 bases. The CDR3 loop spans 11 amino acids. V dropped 5 bases and J dropped 12; count of bases not matched to a gene: 6. The V gene's germline CDR1 is LGHDT and CDR2 YNNKEL (reference sequence).

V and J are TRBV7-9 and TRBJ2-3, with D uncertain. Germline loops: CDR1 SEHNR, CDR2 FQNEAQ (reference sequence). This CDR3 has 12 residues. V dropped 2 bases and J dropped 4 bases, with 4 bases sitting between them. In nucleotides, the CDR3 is TGTGCCAGCAGCTTACGGGCAGATACGCAGTATTTT. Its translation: CASSLRADTQYF.

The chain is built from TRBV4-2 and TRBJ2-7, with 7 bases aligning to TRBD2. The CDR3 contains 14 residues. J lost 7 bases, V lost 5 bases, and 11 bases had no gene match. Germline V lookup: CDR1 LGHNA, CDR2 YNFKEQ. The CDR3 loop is CASSSRLAAREQYF. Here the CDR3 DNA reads TGTGCCAGCAGCAGCAGACTAGCAGCACGGGAGCAGTACTTC.

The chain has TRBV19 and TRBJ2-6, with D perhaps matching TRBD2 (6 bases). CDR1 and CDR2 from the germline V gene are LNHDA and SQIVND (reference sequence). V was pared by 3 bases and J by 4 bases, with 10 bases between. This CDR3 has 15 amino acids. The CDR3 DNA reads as TGTGCCAGTAGTATGGGGGGAACCGGGGCCAACGTCCTGACTTTC. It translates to CASSMGGTGANVLTF.

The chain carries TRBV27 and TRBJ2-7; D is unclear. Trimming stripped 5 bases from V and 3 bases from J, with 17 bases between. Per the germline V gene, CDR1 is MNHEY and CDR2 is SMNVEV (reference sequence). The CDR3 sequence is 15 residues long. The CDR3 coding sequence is TGTGCCAGCAGTCCCGGATCAGCGTCGGTCTACGAGCAGTACTTC. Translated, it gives CASSPGSASVYEQYF.

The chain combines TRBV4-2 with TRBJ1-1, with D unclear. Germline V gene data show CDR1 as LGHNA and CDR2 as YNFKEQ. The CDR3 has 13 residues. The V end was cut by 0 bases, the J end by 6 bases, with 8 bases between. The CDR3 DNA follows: TGTGCCAGCAGCCAAGATACGGTTTCTGAAGCTTTCTTT. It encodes CASSQDTVSEAFF.